This T cell receptor beta chain was identified during a study of cytomegalovirus exposure and HLA in healthy donors. The study, taken as a whole, reports: Later work showed greater clonal expansion in HLA-associated TCR beta chains than in equally common others. Apparent HLA restriction characterized most CMV-associated TCR beta chains in a later analysis.

PCR used 60 Vbeta primers and 13 Jbeta primers. Assay used: immunoSEQ multiplex PCR; TCRdb lists only in-frame clones, some missing. The sample contains 150,000 to 160,000 clones, less than 80% of which appear only once. This clone is a singleton in its sample. Its antigen is not known. V lost 3 bases to trimming and J lost 5 bases; unmatched junction nucleotides: 12. Germline-derived CDR1 and CDR2 are SGHDN and FVKESK. This CDR3 contains 17 residues. This rearrangement joins TRBV14 to TRBJ2-2; 7 nucleotides match TRBD1. This TCR was sampled from a man aged 25-45 years in good health and CMV-seronegative. The specimen was PBMCs. The CDR3 DNA reads as TGTGCCAGCAGCCAGGATATCGGACAGGTGTTGACCGGGGAGCTGTTTTTT. The encoded protein is CASSQDIGQVLTGELFF.